The 12 T cell receptor beta chains in this list originate from one sample, sequenced in a study of cytomegalovirus exposure and HLA in healthy donors. The PCR used 60 Vbeta and 13 Jbeta primers. Assay used: immunoSEQ multiplex PCR; TCRdb lists only in-frame clones, some missing. Found here are 200,000 to 250,000 clones, around 80% of them singletons; the top ten hold less than 3%. Material: PBMCs. These receptors were taken from a woman in her fifties or sixties in good health and CMV-seropositive.

The chain links TRBV5-8 to TRBJ2-7; 9 nucleotides line up with TRBD2. V shed 4 bases, J shed 2 bases, and the junction held 10 bases outside the gene matches. Germline V gives CDR1 SGHTS, CDR2 YDEGEE. There are 16 residues in the CDR3. The CDR3 sequence: CASSPLPGTSTYEQYF. The CDR3 nucleotides are TGTGCCAGCAGCCCCCTACCTGGGACTAGCACCTACGAGCAGTACTTC.

The rearrangement joins TRBV18 to TRBJ2-3; TRBD2 agrees at 8 bases. This CDR3 region has 15 residues. J gave up 3 bases and V 4 bases, and 6 bases lay outside the gene matches. Germline values: CDR1 KGHSH, CDR2 LQKENI. This CDR3 reads CASSQYGGETDTQYF. The CDR3 DNA is TGTGCCAGCTCACAATACGGGGGGGAGACAGATACGCAGTATTTT.

The gene calls are TRBV5-1 and TRBJ2-1, with 11 bases lining up with TRBD2. J lost 9 bases, V lost 2 bases, and 4 bases had no gene match. The CDR3 consists of 14 residues. The germline gives CDR1 SGHRS, CDR2 YFSETQ. This CDR3 is CASSLLAGDGEQFF. As DNA, the CDR3 is TGCGCCAGCAGCTTACTAGCGGGGGACGGTGAGCAGTTCTTC.

The CDR3 spells CASSYDSGSYGYTF. In nucleotides, the CDR3 is TGTGCCAGCAGTTACGATTCAGGGTCCTATGGCTACACCTTC. V is TRBV6-5 and J is TRBJ1-2; TRBD1 might be the D (5 bases). The CDR3 is made up of 14 amino acids. Germline values: CDR1 MNHEY, CDR2 SVGAGI. Trimming took 2 bases from V and 4 from J, leaving 11 bases between them.

The chain couples TRBV4-3 to TRBJ1-2; 7 bases are shared with TRBD1. There are 13 residues in the CDR3. Germline values: CDR1 LGHNA, CDR2 YSLEER. After removal of 4 bases from V and 8 bases from J, the junction contained 7 bases not matched to a gene. The DNA for the CDR3 is TGCGCCAGCAGCCTAGACAGGGTAAGAGGCTACACCTTC. Its protein product is CASSLDRVRGYTF.

J is TRBJ2-3 and V is TRBV19, with a possible D match to TRBD1 (6 bases). Trimming took off 3 bases at V and 2 bases at J, with 12 bases between the two ends. The CDR3 loop spans 15 amino acids. Germline V gene lookup returns CDR1 LNHDA and CDR2 SQIVND (reference sequence). CDR3 sequence: CASSIPGQNTDTQYF. The CDR3 nucleotides are TGTGCCAGTAGTATCCCCGGACAGAACACAGATACGCAGTATTTT.

This rearrangement joins TRBV2 to TRBJ2-2, with 13 bases lining up with TRBD2. The CDR3 sequence is 18 residues long. CDR1 SNHLY and CDR2 FYNNEI come from the germline V gene. With 11 bases clipped from V and 3 bases from J, the junction kept 15 bases outside the gene matches. The CDR3 coding sequence is TGTGCCTTCTACACCGGGACTAGCGGGGATAAGGACACCGGGGAGCTGTTTTTT. This sequence encodes CAFYTGTSGDKDTGELFF.

This chain joins TRBV28 and TRBJ2-7; D may be TRBD2 (5 bases). The length of the CDR3 is 15 residues. CDR1 and CDR2 from the germline V gene are MDHEN and SYDVKM. With 8 bases removed from V and 5 bases from J, the gap between germline ends came to 22 bases. DNA of the CDR3: TGTGCCAGCGGGTATTGGAACGCGGAGGAACACGAGCAGTACTTC. Translation: CASGYWNAEEHEQYF.

The genes are TRBV19 and TRBJ2-7; perhaps TRBD1 as D (5 bases). The CDR3 length is 16 residues. Germline values: CDR1 LNHDA, CDR2 SQIVND (reference sequence). V lost 3 bases, J lost 6 bases, and 21 bases lay in between. This chain's CDR3 is CASSIDLIRQGSEQYF. The DNA of the CDR3 is TGTGCCAGTAGTATTGATCTCATTCGGCAGGGCAGCGAGCAGTACTTC. The whole variable domain, remainder taken from reference TRBV19 and TRBJ2-7, is DGGITQSPKYLFRKEGQNVTLSCEQNLNHDAMYWYRQDPGQGLRLIYYSQIVNDFQKGDIAEGYSVSREKKESFPLTVTSAQKNPTAFYLCASSIDLIRQGSEQYFGPGTRLTVT.

The rearrangement links TRBV28 to TRBJ2-7; D may be TRBD1 (5 bases). CDR3 length: 14 amino acids. Trimming removed 1 base from V and 5 bases from J, with 12 bases in between. Germline CDR1 is MDHEN and CDR2 is SYDVKM. The CDR3 DNA reads as TGTGCCAGCAGTTTATCAAGGGTACAGGACGAGCAGTACTTC. It encodes CASSLSRVQDEQYF.

V is TRBV28 and J is TRBJ2-5; 7 bases fit TRBD1. The DNA matches TRBJ2-7 better at its end, which makes the J call doubtful. The CDR3 runs 14 residues. Germline V CDR1 and CDR2: MDHEN, SYDVKM. The CDR3 region has the DNA TGTGCCAGCAGTTCGCCGACAGGGCCCAACGAGCAGTACTTC. It encodes CASSSPTGPNEQYF.

The chain uses TRBV7-7 and TRBJ1-2, with D possibly TRBD1 on 6 matching bases. V lost 11 bases and J lost 8, with 15 bases in between. This CDR3 is built from 11 residues. From germline, CDR1 is SSHAT and CDR2 FNYEAQ (reference sequence). The CDR3 spells CAVQGWKGYTF. CDR3 coding DNA: TGTGCCGTACAGGGTTGGAAAGGCTACACCTTC.